The 26 T cell receptor beta chains listed next were all sequenced from one sample in a study of early T cells in non-severe SARS-CoV-2 infection. MiXCR was run by TCRdb on the 5' RACE reads, yielding one entry per CDR3 protein. The sample has some 48,000 distinct CDR3 sequences, 8.5% to 10% seen once. Sequenced material: whole blood. Receptors were obtained from an adult who was a healthcare worker with PCR-confirmed SARS-CoV-2 infection or an uninfected control (not recorded which).

This clonotype showed up many times. This sequence joins TRBV11-3 and TRBJ2-3; D may be TRBD2 (6 bases). Germline CDR1 reads SGHNT; CDR2 reads YENEEA. The V and J ends lost 8 bases and 5 bases respectively, with 20 bases between them. CDR3 length: 15 residues. CDR3 sequence: CASRSRGTAQDTQYF. For the CDR3, the DNA is TGTGCCAGCCGCTCCAGAGGGACTGCCCAAGATACGCAGTATTTT. Supplemented by reference TRBV11-3 and TRBJ2-3, the full variable domain reads EAGVVQSPRYKIIEKKQPVAFWCNPISGHNTLYWYLQNLGQGPELLIRYENEEAVDDSQLPKDRFSAERLKGVDSTLKIQPAELGDSAVYLCASRSRGTAQDTQYFGPGTRLTVL.

The J gene is TRBJ2-2, the V gene TRBV4-1; D may be TRBD1 (5 bases). The V gene lost 1 base and the J gene lost 3 bases, with 9 bases spanning the gap. Per the germline V gene, CDR1 is MGHRA and CDR2 is YSYEKL. This CDR3 contains 15 residues. The CDR3 region is CASSQAGYYTGELFF. In DNA form, the CDR3 reads TGCGCCAGCAGCCAAGCAGGGTATTACACCGGGGAGCTGTTTTTT.

This clonotype was counted many times. The V call is TRBV7-9, the J call TRBJ1-1; 8 positions match TRBD1. The V segment lost 5 bases and the J segment 0 bases; nucleotides outside the gene matches: 5. The CDR3 consists of 15 residues. Germline CDR1 SEHNR, CDR2 FQNEAQ (reference sequence). The CDR3 is CASSQTGAMNTEAFF. In DNA, the CDR3 is TGTGCCAGCAGCCAGACAGGGGCTATGAACACTGAAGCTTTCTTT.

This clonotype was picked up a small number of times. The rearrangement links TRBV18 to TRBJ2-4; D ambiguous. Between the trimmed V and J ends, which lost 6 bases and 1 base, there was a span of 10 bases. The V gene's germline CDR1 is KGHSH and CDR2 LQKENI. The CDR3 is 14 residues long. The DNA of the CDR3 is TGTGCCAGCTCCGAAACTATGGCCAAAAACATTCAGTACTTC. This gives the protein CASSETMAKNIQYF.

This clonotype was seen at least ten times. This chain connects TRBV5-6 to TRBJ1-1; 10 positions match TRBD1. The V gene's germline CDR1 is SGHDT and CDR2 YYEEEE. CDR3 length: 16 residues. With 1 base clipped from V and 2 bases from J, the junction kept 5 bases outside the gene matches. The CDR3: CASSLFGQGGNTEAFF. CDR3 nucleotide sequence: TGTGCCAGCAGCTTGTTTGGACAGGGGGGAAACACTGAAGCTTTCTTT.

The chain recombines TRBV29-1 with TRBJ2-1; D may be TRBD1 (6 bases). The CDR3 is 12 amino acids. The germline V and J ends were trimmed by 4 bases and 8 bases, with 12 bases remaining between them. Germline assignment: CDR1 SQVTM and CDR2 ANQGSEA. The CDR3, as DNA: TGCAGCGTTGTGGGTGGGGGCGATGAGCAGTTCTTC. Its protein product is CSVVGGGDEQFF.

This clonotype has a handful of counts. The genes are TRBV2 and TRBJ2-2, with 8 bases matching TRBD1. Germline lookup yields CDR1 SNHLY and CDR2 FYNNEI. V shed 6 bases, J shed 3 bases, and the junction held 3 bases outside the gene matches. The CDR3 consists of 14 residues. CDR3 sequence reads: CASRDREDTGELFF. DNA of the CDR3: TGTGCCAGCAGGGACAGGGAGGACACCGGGGAGCTGTTTTTT. Full variable domain (outside the CDR3, taken from reference TRBV2 and TRBJ2-2): EPEVTQTPSHQVTQMGQEVILRCVPISNHLYFYWYRQILGQKVEFLVSFYNNEISEKSEIFDDQFSVERPDGSNFTLKIRSTKLEDSAMYFCASRDREDTGELFFGEGSRLTVL.

This chain uses TRBV10-3 with TRBJ2-1; 9 bases map to TRBD2. The CDR3 length is 22 residues. The V segment lost 0 bases and the J segment 2 bases; nucleotides outside the gene matches: 20. Germline lookup yields CDR1 ENHRY and CDR2 SYGVKD. The CDR3 DNA follows: TGTGCCATCAGTGAGTCGAGTAAGCGTTCCGGGACTAGCCCCTTCCCCTACAATGAGCAGTTCTTC. It yields the protein CAISESSKRSGTSPFPYNEQFF.

Many counts were recorded for this clonotype. Since no conserved phenylalanine or tryptophan closes the CDR3, a read error is the likely cause. The J gene is TRBJ2-2, the V gene TRBV7-8; 10 bases are a match to TRBD2. Losses at the gene ends were 0 bases for V and 0 bases for J; bases not matched to a gene: 10. The CDR3 extends over 20 amino acids. Germline CDR1 SGHVS, CDR2 FQNEAQ. In nucleotides, the CDR3 is TGTGCCAGCAGCTTAGCAAGGATGACTAGCGGGCTATCGAACACCGGGGAGCTGTTTTGT. Protein sequence: CASSLARMTSGLSNTGELFC.

This clonotype was picked up many times. The chain carries TRBV7-2 and TRBJ1-3; D unclear. Looked up from germline, CDR1 is SGHTA and CDR2 is FQGNSA. Deletions cut 5 bases from V and 2 bases from J, with 16 bases between. There are 16 residues in the CDR3. This CDR3 is CASSQVGFLAGNTIYF. The CDR3 nucleotides are TGTGCCAGCAGCCAAGTAGGGTTCCTGGCTGGAAACACCATATATTTT.

In its sample, this clonotype was seen many times. The gene calls are TRBV7-6 and TRBJ1-1; D not resolved. This CDR3 has 17 amino acids. V was pared by 4 bases and J by 0 bases, with 18 bases between. Per the germline V gene, CDR1 is SGHVS and CDR2 is FNYEAQ. CDR3: CASSSYPVGRMNTEAFF. The CDR3 DNA follows: TGTGCCAGCAGCTCCTACCCCGTAGGCCGTATGAACACTGAAGCTTTCTTT.

This clonotype was counted a few times. The V gene is TRBV20-1, the J gene TRBJ1-1, with 8 bases matching TRBD1. J was trimmed by 2 bases and V by 3 bases; bases with no gene match: 8. The CDR3 runs to 15 residues. Germline CDR1 reads DFQATT; CDR2 reads SNEGSKA (reference sequence). CDR3 sequence: CSARTRGQGNTEAFF. CDR3 bases: TGCAGTGCTAGGACCCGCGGACAGGGCAACACTGAAGCTTTCTTT.

This clonotype showed up many times. The V gene is TRBV12-3 or TRBV12-4, the J gene TRBJ1-1, with D perhaps matching TRBD1 (5 bases). The V end was cut by 6 bases, the J end by 1 base, with 15 bases between. This CDR3 spans 15 amino acids. The CDR3 DNA follows: TGTGCCAGCAGCCTGACGGGGACCCCGAACACTGAAGCTTTCTTT. This translates into CASSLTGTPNTEAFF.

This clonotype has more than one count but fewer than ten. The J gene is TRBJ2-7, the V gene TRBV5-4; 10 bases map to TRBD2. The CDR3 runs to 18 residues. V shed 0 bases and J 4 bases; nucleotides not matched to a gene: 13. CDR1 and CDR2 from the germline V gene are SGHNT and YYREEE (reference sequence). CDR3 protein: CASSLATGLAGVHYEQYF. The CDR3 region has the DNA TGTGCCAGCAGCTTGGCTACAGGTCTAGCGGGAGTACATTACGAGCAGTACTTC. Drawing the rest from reference TRBV5-4 and TRBJ2-7, the complete variable domain is ETGVTQSPTHLIKTRGQQVTLRCSSQSGHNTVSWYQQALGQGPQFIFQYYREEENGRGNFPPRFSGLQFPNYSSELNVNALELDDSALYLCASSLATGLAGVHYEQYFGPGTRLTVT.

This clonotype was counted only a few times. J is TRBJ2-3 and V is TRBV30; TRBD1 might be the D (5 bases). CDR1 is GTSNPN, CDR2 SVGIG, per germline (reference sequence). The germline V and J ends were trimmed by 4 bases and 4 bases, with 9 bases remaining between them. The CDR3 covers 12 residues. For the CDR3, the DNA is TGTGCCTGGAATGGGGCGTCAGATACGCAGTATTTT. As protein: CAWNGASDTQYF. The whole variable domain, remainder taken from reference TRBV30 and TRBJ2-3, is SQTIHQWPATLVQPVGSPLSLECTVEGTSNPNLYWYRQAAGRGLQLLFYSVGIGQISSEVPQNLSASRPQDRQFILSSKKLLLSDSGFYLCAWNGASDTQYFGPGTRLTVL.

Comments on this clonotype: A read error may be the cause here, since a much bigger clone is one base away. In this CDR3 the conserved last residue, phenylalanine or tryptophan, is missing, so a read error is likely. The chain is built from TRBV5-4 and TRBJ2-7; TRBD1 is a possible D gene (6 bases). Germline V lookup: CDR1 SGHNT, CDR2 YYREEE (reference sequence). V lost 6 bases and J lost 2, with 15 bases in between. The CDR3 runs to 14 residues. The CDR3 here is CASTWGQNPYEQYS. The CDR3 region has the DNA TGTGCCAGCACCTGGGGGCAGAACCCCTACGAGCAGTACTCC.

This chain joins TRBV11-2 and TRBJ2-5; unclear D gene. The CDR3 extends over 15 amino acids. The V gene lost 2 bases and the J gene lost 0 bases, with 10 bases spanning the gap. CDR1 is SGHAT and CDR2 is FQNNGV in the germline V gene. The CDR3 reads CASSLTPAYQETQYF. The DNA for the CDR3 is TGTGCCAGCAGCTTAACCCCCGCGTACCAAGAGACCCAGTACTTC. The full variable domain, in which reference TRBV11-2 and TRBJ2-5 provide the parts outside the CDR3, is EAGVAQSPRYKIIEKRQSVAFWCNPISGHATLYWYQQILGQGPKLLIQFQNNGVVDDSQLPKDRFSAERLKGVDSTLKIQPAKLEDSAVYLCASSLTPAYQETQYFGPGTRLLVL.

This chain joins TRBV28 and TRBJ2-6; D gene uncertain. The germline V gene has CDR1 MDHEN and CDR2 SYDVKM. The CDR3 is made up of 13 amino acids. The ends were cut back, 10 bases at V and 0 bases at J, with 7 bases in the middle. The CDR3 region is CANIRSGANVLTF. CDR3 in DNA: TGTGCCAACATCCGCTCTGGGGCCAACGTCCTGACTTTC.

This clonotype was seen a handful of times. This chain connects TRBV13 to TRBJ2-7, with TRBD2 identical over 10 bases. This CDR3 is 14 amino acids long. Trimming cost V 5 bases and J 1 base; bases outside gene matches: 2. In germline, CDR1 is PRHDT, CDR2 FYEKMQ (reference sequence). The CDR3 spells CASSPGLASYEQYF. The CDR3 DNA is TGTGCCAGCAGCCCGGGACTAGCGTCCTACGAGCAGTACTTC.

The table lists this clonotype with a few counts. The V gene is TRBV5-1, the J gene TRBJ2-7; weak D call: TRBD2 (5 bases). The germline V and J ends were trimmed by 5 bases and 1 base, with 13 bases remaining between them. The CDR3 length is 14 residues. Germline V lookup: CDR1 SGHRS, CDR2 YFSETQ. DNA of the CDR3: TGCGCCAGCAGTTTTAGCGACTATTCCTACGAGCAGTACTTC. The encoded protein is CASSFSDYSYEQYF.

This clonotype was seen many times. The rearrangement uses TRBV2 and TRBJ2-4, with D possibly matching TRBD1 (5 bases). Germline V lookup: CDR1 SNHLY, CDR2 FYNNEI. Trimming left V 7 bases short and J 1 base short, with 11 bases between. CDR3 length: 14 amino acids. The CDR3: CASTPDSAKNIQYF. CDR3 DNA sequence: TGTGCCAGCACCCCCGACAGCGCCAAAAACATTCAGTACTTC. The variable domain in full, with the rest retrieved from reference TRBV2 and TRBJ2-4, is EPEVTQTPSHQVTQMGQEVILRCVPISNHLYFYWYRQILGQKVEFLVSFYNNEISEKSEIFDDQFSVERPDGSNFTLKIRSTKLEDSAMYFCASTPDSAKNIQYFGAGTRLSVL.

This clonotype was observed a few times. V gene TRBV5-5 combines with J gene TRBJ1-1, with D uncertain. CDR1 SGHKS and CDR2 YYEKEE come from the germline V gene (reference sequence). The CDR3 has 14 amino acids. V was cut by 0 bases and J by 3 bases, with 9 bases left in between. The CDR3 DNA follows: TGTGCCAGCAGCTTGGCGGGGTTGGACACTGAAGCTTTCTTT. Amino acid sequence: CASSLAGLDTEAFF.

This chain links TRBV20-1 with TRBJ1-2, with D possibly being TRBD1 (5 bases). Germline V gene sequence: CDR1 DFQATT, CDR2 SNEGSKA (reference sequence). The CDR3 has 12 amino acids. Trimming took off 3 bases at V and 3 bases at J, with 8 bases between the two ends. CDR3 loop: CSASKQDYGYTF. CDR3 DNA sequence: TGCAGTGCTAGTAAACAGGACTATGGCTACACCTTC.

This clonotype is a singleton in its sample. This may come from a read error, since a much larger clone is one base off. The chain links TRBV4-2 to TRBJ2-7, with a weak D call TRBD2 (5 bases). The CDR3 is made up of 13 amino acids. Germline lookup yields CDR1 LGHNA and CDR2 YNFKEQ. CDR3 in amino acids: CASSPGESYGQYF. CDR3 nucleotides: TGTGCCAGCAGCCCCGGGGAGAGTTACGGGCAGTACTTC.

This chain connects TRBV12-3 or TRBV12-4 to TRBJ2-2; TRBD2 agrees at 7 bases. The V and J ends lost 6 bases and 0 bases, in that order; junction bases with no gene match: 7. The CDR3 length is 16 residues. Written as DNA, the CDR3 is TGTGCCAGCAGCGAAACTAGCGACACGAACACCGGGGAGCTGTTTTTT. Translating gives CASSETSDTNTGELFF.

This sequence joins TRBV29-1 and TRBJ2-7; 15 bases match TRBD2. V lost 3 bases to trimming and J lost 9 bases; unmatched junction nucleotides: 12. Germline-derived CDR1 and CDR2 are SQVTM and ANQGSEA. This CDR3 region has 16 residues. The CDR3 coding sequence is TGCAGCGTTGACGGACTAGCGGGAGGGCCAGGAACCAGGCAGTACTTC. Its protein is CSVDGLAGGPGTRQYF.